The following is a TCR beta chain sequence with its context. What it recognizes is unknown. This sample is part of a study of T cells in Graves' hyperthyroidism and ophthalmopathy. Study-wide results and limits: Blood also contained most expanded thyroid clonotypes above 0.001.

TCR beta CDR3 regions were amplified from RNA. Carried out on the TCR CDR3, a first-round RT-PCR used the HTBI primer set. MiXCR was run by TCRdb on the multiplex PCR reads, yielding one entry per CDR3 protein. The data hold about 740,000 distinct CDR3 sequences, with 14% observed a single time. The germline CDR1 and CDR2 sequences are GTSNPN and SVGIG (reference sequence). Trimming cost V 4 bases and J 2 bases, with 10 bases left between them. This CDR3 comprises 13 residues. The clonotype was recovered from a woman under 30 with Graves' hyperthyroidism. The genes are TRBV30 and TRBJ2-3; D perhaps matches TRBD2 (6 bases). Specimen: blood. The CDR3 protein is CAWTERVTDTQYF. The CDR3, as DNA: TGTGCCTGGACGGAGCGGGTCACAGATACGCAGTATTTT.